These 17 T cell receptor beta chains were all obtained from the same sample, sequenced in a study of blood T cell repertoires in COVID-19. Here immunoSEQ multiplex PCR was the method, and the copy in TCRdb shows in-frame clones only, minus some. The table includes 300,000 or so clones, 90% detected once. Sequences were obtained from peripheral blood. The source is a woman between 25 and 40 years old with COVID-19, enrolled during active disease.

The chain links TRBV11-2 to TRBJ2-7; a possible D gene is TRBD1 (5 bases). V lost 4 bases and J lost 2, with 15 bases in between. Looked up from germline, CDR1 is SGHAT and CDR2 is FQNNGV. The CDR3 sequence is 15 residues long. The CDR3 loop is CASSSLQGSAYEQYF. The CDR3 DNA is TGTGCCAGCAGCTCCCTGCAGGGATCTGCCTACGAGCAGTACTTC. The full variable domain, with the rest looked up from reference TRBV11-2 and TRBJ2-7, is EAGVAQSPRYKIIEKRQSVAFWCNPISGHATLYWYQQILGQGPKLLIQFQNNGVVDDSQLPKDRFSAERLKGVDSTLKIQPAKLEDSAVYLCASSSLQGSAYEQYFGPGTRLTVT.

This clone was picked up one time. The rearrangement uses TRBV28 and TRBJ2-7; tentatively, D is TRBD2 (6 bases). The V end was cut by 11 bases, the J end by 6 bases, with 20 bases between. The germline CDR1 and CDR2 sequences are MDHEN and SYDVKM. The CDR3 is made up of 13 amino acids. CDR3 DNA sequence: TGTGCCTCTTACTTGGGGGGAAGAGGCGAGCAGTACTTC. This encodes CASYLGGRGEQYF. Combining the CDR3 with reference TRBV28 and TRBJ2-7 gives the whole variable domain DVKVTQSSRYLVKRTGEKVFLECVQDMDHENMFWYRQDPGLGLRLIYFSYDVKMKEKGDIPEGYSVSREKKERFSLILESASTNQTSMYLCASYLGGRGEQYFGPGTRLTVT.

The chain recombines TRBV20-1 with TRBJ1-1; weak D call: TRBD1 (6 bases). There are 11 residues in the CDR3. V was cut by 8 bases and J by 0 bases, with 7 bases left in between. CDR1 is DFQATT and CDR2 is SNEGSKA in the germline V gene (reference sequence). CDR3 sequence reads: CSTGMNTEAFF. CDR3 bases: TGCAGTACAGGGATGAACACTGAAGCTTTCTTT.

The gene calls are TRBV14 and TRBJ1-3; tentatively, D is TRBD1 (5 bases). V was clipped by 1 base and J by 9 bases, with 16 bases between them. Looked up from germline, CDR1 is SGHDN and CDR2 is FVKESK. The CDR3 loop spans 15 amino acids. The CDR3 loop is CASSQVAGRVSTIYF. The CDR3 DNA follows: TGTGCCAGCAGCCAAGTAGCGGGCAGGGTTTCCACCATATATTTT. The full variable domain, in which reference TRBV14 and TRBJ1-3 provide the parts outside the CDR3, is EAGVTQFPSHSVIEKGQTVTLRCDPISGHDNLYWYRRVMGKEIKFLLHFVKESKQDESGMPNNRFLAERTGGTYSTLKVQPAELEDSGVYFCASSQVAGRVSTIYFGEGSWLTVV.

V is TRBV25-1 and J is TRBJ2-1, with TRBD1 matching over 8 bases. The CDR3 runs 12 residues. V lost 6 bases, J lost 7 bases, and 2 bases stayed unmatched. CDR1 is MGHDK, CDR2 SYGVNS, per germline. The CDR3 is CASRDRVNEQFF. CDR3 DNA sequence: TGTGCCAGCAGGGACAGGGTGAATGAGCAGTTCTTC. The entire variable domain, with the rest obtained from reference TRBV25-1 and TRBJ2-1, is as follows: EADIYQTPRYLVIGTGKKITLECSQTMGHDKMYWYQQDPGMELHLIHYSYGVNSTEKGDLSSESTVSRIRTEHFPLTLESARPSHTSQYLCASRDRVNEQFFGPGTRLTVL.

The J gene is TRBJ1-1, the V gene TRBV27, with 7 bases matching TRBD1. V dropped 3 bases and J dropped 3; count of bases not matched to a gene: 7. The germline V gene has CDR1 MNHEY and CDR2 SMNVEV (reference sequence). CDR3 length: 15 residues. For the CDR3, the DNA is TGTGCCAGCAGTTTTGGGAACAGGGGTGACACTGAAGCTTTCTTT. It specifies CASSFGNRGDTEAFF.

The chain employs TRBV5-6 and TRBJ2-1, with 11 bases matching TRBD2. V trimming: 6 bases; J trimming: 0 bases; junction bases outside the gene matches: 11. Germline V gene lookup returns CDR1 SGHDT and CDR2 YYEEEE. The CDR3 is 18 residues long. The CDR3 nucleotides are TGTGCCAGCAAAGTCAGGGGACTAGCGGTCAACTCCTACAATGAGCAGTTCTTC. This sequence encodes CASKVRGLAVNSYNEQFF.

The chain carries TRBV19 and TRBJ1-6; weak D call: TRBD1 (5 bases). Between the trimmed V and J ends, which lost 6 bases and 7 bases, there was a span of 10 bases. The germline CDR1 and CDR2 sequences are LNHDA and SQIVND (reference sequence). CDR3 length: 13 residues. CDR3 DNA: TGTGCCAGTAGGACCTCAGGGAATTCACCCCTCCACTTT. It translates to CASRTSGNSPLHF.

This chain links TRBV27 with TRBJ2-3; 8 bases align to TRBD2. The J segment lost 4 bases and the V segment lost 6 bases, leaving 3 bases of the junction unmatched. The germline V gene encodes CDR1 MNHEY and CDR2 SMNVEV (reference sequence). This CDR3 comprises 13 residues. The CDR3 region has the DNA TGTGCCAGCAGGACTAGCGCGGCAGATACGCAGTATTTT. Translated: CASRTSAADTQYF.

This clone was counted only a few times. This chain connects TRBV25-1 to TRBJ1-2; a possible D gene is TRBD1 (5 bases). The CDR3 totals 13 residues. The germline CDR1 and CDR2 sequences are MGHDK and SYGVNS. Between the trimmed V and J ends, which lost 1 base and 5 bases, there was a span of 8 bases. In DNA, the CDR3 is TGTGCCAGCAGTGAATGGAGGGGATATGGCTACACCTTC. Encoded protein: CASSEWRGYGYTF.

In nucleotides, the CDR3 is TGCGCCAGCAGCTTGGAACAGCCCTTGGGCAATGAGCAGTTCTTC. As protein: CASSLEQPLGNEQFF. The chain carries TRBV5-1 and TRBJ2-1; D unclear. The CDR3 loop spans 15 amino acids. CDR1 and CDR2 (germline): SGHRS, YFSETQ. Deletions cut 0 bases from V and 6 bases from J, with 13 bases between. The variable domain in full, completed from reference TRBV5-1 and TRBJ2-1, reads KAGVTQTPRYLIKTRGQQVTLSCSPISGHRSVSWYQQTPGQGLQFLFEYFSETQRNKGNFPGRFSGRQFSNSRSEMNVSTLELGDSALYLCASSLEQPLGNEQFFGPGTRLTVL.

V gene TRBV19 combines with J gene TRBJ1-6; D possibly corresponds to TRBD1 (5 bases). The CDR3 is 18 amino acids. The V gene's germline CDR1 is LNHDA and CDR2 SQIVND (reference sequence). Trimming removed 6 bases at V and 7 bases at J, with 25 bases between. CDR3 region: CASSKPTGGTRINSPLHF. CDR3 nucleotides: TGTGCCAGTAGCAAGCCCACGGGGGGGACTAGGATCAATTCACCCCTCCACTTT.

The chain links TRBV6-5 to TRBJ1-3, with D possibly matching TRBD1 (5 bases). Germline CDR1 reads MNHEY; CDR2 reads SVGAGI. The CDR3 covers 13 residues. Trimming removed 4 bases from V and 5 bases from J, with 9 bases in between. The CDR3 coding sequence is TGTGCCAGCAGTTTTGGACAAAGAAACACCATATATTTT. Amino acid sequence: CASSFGQRNTIYF.

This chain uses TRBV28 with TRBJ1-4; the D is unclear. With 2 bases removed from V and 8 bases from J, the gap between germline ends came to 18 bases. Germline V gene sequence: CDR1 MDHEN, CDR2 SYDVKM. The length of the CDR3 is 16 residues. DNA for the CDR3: TGTGCCAGCAGTTTACTCTTAGGCGTCGTGGGCGAAAAACTGTTTTTT. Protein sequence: CASSLLLGVVGEKLFF.

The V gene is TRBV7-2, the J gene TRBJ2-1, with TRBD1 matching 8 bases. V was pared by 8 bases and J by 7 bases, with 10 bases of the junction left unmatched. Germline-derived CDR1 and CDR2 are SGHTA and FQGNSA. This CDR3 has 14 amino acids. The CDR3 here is CASLDLRGHNEQFF. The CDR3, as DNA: TGTGCCAGCCTCGACCTCAGGGGGCATAATGAGCAGTTCTTC.

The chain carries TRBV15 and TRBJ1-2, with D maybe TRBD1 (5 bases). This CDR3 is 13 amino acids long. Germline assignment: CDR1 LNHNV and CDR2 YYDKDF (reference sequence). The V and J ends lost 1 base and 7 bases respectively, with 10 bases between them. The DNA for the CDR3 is TGTGCCACCAGCAGAGTGGAAGGGGCTGGCTACACCTTC. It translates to CATSRVEGAGYTF.

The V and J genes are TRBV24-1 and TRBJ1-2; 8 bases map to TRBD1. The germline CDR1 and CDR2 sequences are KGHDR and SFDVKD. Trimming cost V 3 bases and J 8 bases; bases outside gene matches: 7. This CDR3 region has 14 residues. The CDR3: CATSDSGRGQGYTF. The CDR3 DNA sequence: TGTGCCACCAGTGATAGCGGCAGGGGGCAAGGCTACACCTTC.